These 32 T cell receptor beta chains share one sample of origin, sequenced in a study of T cell responses to AZD1222 COVID-19 vaccine (dated by TCRdb to the early 2020s). The library was obtained by the immunoSEQ multiplex PCR assay. TCRdb retrieved this table from immuneACCESS and kept in-frame rearrangements only. Not all clones are present; in checked studies, unresolved V genes account for under half, and no reason is known for the remainder. This sample holds about 140,000 clones; more than 85% were observed only once. About 1.5% of the sample is in the top ten clones. Interpreted using the paper, the time point label stands for: baseline before first vaccination. The specimen comprised peripheral blood, sampled on day 0 of AZD1222 vaccination. Source of these receptors: an adult in good health.

This clone was observed once. This chain joins TRBV5-1 and TRBJ1-1; D not resolved. V lost 4 bases, J lost 1 base, and 11 bases lay in between. CDR1 and CDR2 from the germline V gene are SGHRS and YFSETQ. The CDR3 is made up of 14 amino acids. CDR3 loop: CASSPDAGNTEAFF. The CDR3 DNA reads as TGCGCCAGCAGCCCCGACGCGGGGAACACTGAAGCTTTCTTT.

The chain recombines TRBV3-1 (or the pseudogene TRBV3-2) with TRBJ1-5; D uncertain. Germline lookup yields CDR1 LGHDT and CDR2 YNNKEL (reference sequence). Trimming removed 5 bases at V and 7 bases at J, with 12 bases between. CDR3 length: 13 residues. The CDR3 bases are TGTGCCAGCAGCGTCCGTCCCGGGCAGCCCCAGCATTTT. As protein: CASSVRPGQPQHF.

The genes are TRBV19 and TRBJ1-6, with unresolved D. CDR1 is LNHDA, CDR2 SQIVND, per germline (reference sequence). This CDR3 is 14 amino acids long. V lost 6 bases and J 7 bases, leaving 13 bases between the germline ends. The CDR3 DNA follows: TGTGCCAGTAGGACTCGGACTCTCAATTCACCCCTCCACTTT. Its protein is CASRTRTLNSPLHF. The variable domain in full, completed from reference TRBV19 and TRBJ1-6, reads DGGITQSPKYLFRKEGQNVTLSCEQNLNHDAMYWYRQDPGQGLRLIYYSQIVNDFQKGDIAEGYSVSREKKESFPLTVTSAQKNPTAFYLCASRTRTLNSPLHFGNGTRLTVT.

The chain has TRBV19 and TRBJ2-7; D gene uncertain. Per the germline V gene, CDR1 is LNHDA and CDR2 is SQIVND (reference sequence). The V gene lost 6 bases and the J gene lost 3 bases, with 12 bases spanning the gap. The CDR3 has 13 residues. The CDR3 sequence is CASSMGLDYEQYF. As DNA, the CDR3 is TGTGCCAGTAGCATGGGCCTAGACTACGAGCAGTACTTC.

The V gene is TRBV19, the J gene TRBJ2-3, with 7 nucleotides matching TRBD2. The trim removed 1 base at V and 7 bases at J, leaving 11 bases unmatched. This CDR3 is built from 16 residues. Germline values: CDR1 LNHDA, CDR2 SQIVND (reference sequence). This CDR3 is CASSIAAGAAANTQYF. CDR3 bases: TGTGCCAGTAGTATAGCGGCGGGAGCGGCCGCCAATACGCAGTATTTT. Filled out from reference TRBV19 and TRBJ2-3, the complete variable domain reads DGGITQSPKYLFRKEGQNVTLSCEQNLNHDAMYWYRQDPGQGLRLIYYSQIVNDFQKGDIAEGYSVSREKKESFPLTVTSAQKNPTAFYLCASSIAAGAAANTQYFGPGTRLTVL.

The chain is built from TRBV18 and TRBJ1-3; a possible D gene is TRBD1 (5 bases). Germline-derived CDR1 and CDR2 are KGHSH and LQKENI. The CDR3 length is 14 residues. V was pared by 3 bases and J by 6 bases, with 12 bases between. CDR3 protein: CASSPQGTENTIYF. The CDR3 DNA reads TGTGCCAGCTCACCGCAGGGAACGGAAAACACCATATATTTT.

V usage is TRBV28 and J usage is TRBJ2-7; D is perhaps TRBD2 (5 bases). Germline CDR1 MDHEN, CDR2 SYDVKM. The CDR3 covers 16 residues. The germline V and J ends were trimmed by 7 bases and 3 bases, with 22 bases remaining between them. The CDR3 DNA reads as TGTGCCAGCAACCCCCTCGACTACAGCGGTGGCTACGAGCAGTACTTC. Amino acid sequence: CASNPLDYSGGYEQYF.

This rearrangement joins TRBV4-2 to TRBJ2-5, with a weak D call TRBD2 (6 bases). Trimming removed 3 bases at V and 1 base at J, with 15 bases between. Germline CDR1 and CDR2: LGHNA and YNFKEQ. The CDR3 spans 16 residues. Written as DNA, the CDR3 is TGTGCCAGCAGCCAGGGTCTTGCCGGGGGCCAAGAGACCCAGTACTTC. It specifies CASSQGLAGGQETQYF.

The J gene is TRBJ1-2, the V gene TRBV7-2; 7 positions match TRBD1. This CDR3 has 13 amino acids. Germline lookup yields CDR1 SGHTA and CDR2 FQGNSA. Trimming cost V 5 bases and J 5 bases; bases outside gene matches: 5. The CDR3 here is CASSPPQGYGYTF. In DNA, the CDR3 is TGTGCCAGCAGCCCCCCACAGGGGTATGGCTACACCTTC.

Only one count was recorded for this clone. J is TRBJ1-1 and V is TRBV5-1, with D unresolved. This CDR3 is 15 amino acids long. Trimming removed 3 bases at V and 1 base at J, with 13 bases between. CDR1 is SGHRS, CDR2 YFSETQ, per germline. Here the CDR3 reads CASSYEGERNTEAFF. CDR3 coding DNA: TGCGCCAGCAGCTATGAGGGAGAGAGGAACACTGAAGCTTTCTTT.

The chain uses TRBV27 and TRBJ2-7; TRBD2 is a possible D gene (6 bases). Deletions cut 3 bases from V and 7 bases from J, with 10 bases between. This CDR3 is built from 12 residues. Germline values: CDR1 MNHEY, CDR2 SMNVEV (reference sequence). For the CDR3, the DNA is TGTGCCAGCAGTTTTACGGCGGGGGAGCAGTACTTC. Protein: CASSFTAGEQYF.

This clone has just one count. This rearrangement joins TRBV30 to TRBJ2-3, with D maybe TRBD1 (5 bases). The CDR3 is made up of 13 amino acids. With 3 bases removed from V and 4 bases from J, the gap between germline ends came to 11 bases. Germline V gives CDR1 GTSNPN, CDR2 SVGIG (reference sequence). The CDR3 nucleotides are TGTGCCTGGAGCCCAGGGATAGCAGATACGCAGTATTTT. It is translated as CAWSPGIADTQYF.

This chain links TRBV7-2 with TRBJ2-2; tentative D call: TRBD2 (9 bases). From germline, CDR1 is SGHTA and CDR2 FQGNSA. The CDR3 runs to 17 residues. V lost 6 bases to trimming and J lost 5 bases, with 22 bases between them. The CDR3 DNA follows: TGTGCCAGCAGACGGACAGGGCTAGCGGGACGGACCGGGGAGCTGTTTTTT. Residues: CASRRTGLAGRTGELFF. Full variable domain (missing parts from reference TRBV7-2 and TRBJ2-2): GAGVSQSPSNKVTEKGKDVELRCDPISGHTALYWYRQSLGQGLEFLIYFQGNSAPDKSGLPSDRFSAERTGGSVSTLTIQRTQQEDSAVYLCASRRTGLAGRTGELFFGEGSRLTVL.

Remarks on this clone: The same CDR3 also results from other DNA sequences found in this sample. The chain recombines TRBV19 with TRBJ2-7; the D is unclear. Per germline, CDR1 LNHDA and CDR2 SQIVND (reference sequence). The V gene lost 1 base and the J gene lost 3 bases, with 1 base spanning the gap. CDR3 length equals 11 residues. The chain's CDR3 is CASSIGYEQYF. CDR3 coding DNA: TGTGCCAGTAGTATAGGCTACGAGCAGTACTTC. Complete variable domain (other parts from reference TRBV19 and TRBJ2-7): DGGITQSPKYLFRKEGQNVTLSCEQNLNHDAMYWYRQDPGQGLRLIYYSQIVNDFQKGDIAEGYSVSREKKESFPLTVTSAQKNPTAFYLCASSIGYEQYFGPGTRLTVT.

J is TRBJ1-3 and V is TRBV18; D unresolved. V dropped 0 bases and J dropped 0 bases, with 6 bases sitting between them. The CDR3 consists of 15 residues. Germline CDR1 reads KGHSH; CDR2 reads LQKENI. In DNA, the CDR3 is TGTGCCAGCTCACCACCGGATGGCTCTGGAAACACCATATATTTT. Its protein product is CASSPPDGSGNTIYF.

This chain joins TRBV28 and TRBJ1-6; TRBD1 might be the D (5 bases). CDR1 is MDHEN and CDR2 is SYDVKM in the germline V gene. The CDR3 is 16 residues long. With 7 bases removed from V and 6 bases from J, the gap between germline ends came to 19 bases. The CDR3 nucleotides are TGTGCCAGCACCGGGACGCTATACCGTCCTAATTCACCCCTCCACTTT. Translated: CASTGTLYRPNSPLHF.

The V gene is TRBV7-2, the J gene TRBJ2-2; TRBD1 is a possible D gene (6 bases). Trimming shortened V by 2 bases and J by 2 bases, and 15 bases separated the two germline ends. CDR3 length: 17 amino acids. Germline V CDR1 and CDR2: SGHTA, FQGNSA. In nucleotides, the CDR3 is TGTGCCAGCAGCTTAACAAGGACAGCTTCTAACACCGGGGAGCTGTTTTTT. Its protein is CASSLTRTASNTGELFF. Combining the CDR3 with reference TRBV7-2 and TRBJ2-2 gives the whole variable domain GAGVSQSPSNKVTEKGKDVELRCDPISGHTALYWYRQSLGQGLEFLIYFQGNSAPDKSGLPSDRFSAERTGGSVSTLTIQRTQQEDSAVYLCASSLTRTASNTGELFFGEGSRLTVL.

The chain carries TRBV6-5 and TRBJ1-4; D remains ambiguous. V lost 6 bases and J 8 bases, leaving 19 bases between the germline ends. Germline CDR1 and CDR2: MNHEY and SVGAGI. There are 15 residues in the CDR3. The CDR3 reads CASSQSRAPLEKLFF. The CDR3 bases are TGTGCCAGCAGCCAGTCCCGGGCACCTTTGGAAAAACTGTTTTTT.

The chain joins TRBV11-1 to TRBJ2-1; TRBD1 agrees at 9 bases. V was pared by 5 bases and J by 1 base, with 3 bases of the junction left unmatched. Germline CDR1 SGHAT, CDR2 FQDESV (reference sequence). The CDR3 is 15 amino acids. The CDR3 region is CASSRTGDSYNEQFF. Here the CDR3 DNA reads TGTGCCAGCAGCAGGACAGGGGATTCCTACAATGAGCAGTTCTTC.

The V and J genes are TRBV7-8 and TRBJ2-2; D might be TRBD1 or TRBD2, each matching 5 bases. The V end lost 3 bases, the J end lost 4 bases, and 9 bases lay between the germline ends. The CDR3 sequence is 14 residues long. Germline V CDR1 and CDR2: SGHVS, FQNEAQ. This chain's CDR3 is CASSFFGATGELFF. The CDR3 bases are TGTGCCAGCAGCTTTTTCGGGGCCACCGGGGAGCTGTTTTTT.

The CDR3: CASSHSGSSGANVLTF. The CDR3 bases are TGTGCCAGCAGCCATTCCGGTAGCTCTGGGGCCAACGTCCTGACTTTC. V and J are TRBV4-2 and TRBJ2-6; D gene ambiguous. CDR1 and CDR2 from the germline V gene are LGHNA and YNFKEQ. V was cut by 3 bases and J by 0 bases, with 9 bases left in between. The CDR3 extends over 16 amino acids.

This clone was counted a single time. The chain links TRBV18 to TRBJ2-5; D is unclear. CDR1 is KGHSH and CDR2 is LQKENI in the germline V gene. The CDR3 is 13 amino acids. V was shortened by 1 base and J by 4 bases, with 7 bases between the two germline ends. The CDR3 region is CASSPQGLETQYF. The CDR3 coding sequence is TGTGCCAGCTCACCACAAGGGTTAGAGACCCAGTACTTC.

The V gene is TRBV5-1, the J gene TRBJ2-7, with D possibly TRBD2 on 5 matching bases. The V gene's germline CDR1 is SGHRS and CDR2 YFSETQ. V dropped 2 bases and J dropped 4 bases, with 7 bases sitting between them. There are 12 residues in the CDR3. CDR3 protein: CASSFSGYEQYF. The CDR3 DNA reads as TGCGCCAGCAGCTTCAGCGGTTACGAGCAGTACTTC.

The chain has TRBV28 and TRBJ1-5, with TRBD1 identical over 7 bases. Germline CDR1 MDHEN, CDR2 SYDVKM. The CDR3 sequence is 17 residues long. V lost 4 bases to trimming and J lost 3 bases; unmatched junction nucleotides: 12. CDR3 nucleotides: TGTGCCAGCAGTTCCTGGAGGACAGGTCCCAACAATCAGCCCCAGCATTTT. Its protein product is CASSSWRTGPNNQPQHF.

This clone was counted once. The chain couples TRBV18 to TRBJ2-2, with D unresolved. Trimming shortened V by 3 bases and J by 1 base, and 3 bases separated the two germline ends. Germline assignment: CDR1 KGHSH and CDR2 LQKENI. The CDR3 is 13 amino acids. The CDR3 protein is CASSPQNTGELFF. The CDR3, as DNA: TGTGCCAGCTCACCCCAGAACACCGGGGAGCTGTTTTTT.

This sequence joins TRBV6-5 and TRBJ2-1; TRBD2 agrees at 8 bases. From germline, CDR1 is MNHEY and CDR2 SVGAGI. V lost 4 bases to trimming and J lost 6 bases; unmatched junction nucleotides: 5. The CDR3 runs 14 residues. The chain's CDR3 is CASSSDGTSNEQFF. The DNA of the CDR3 is TGTGCCAGCAGTTCCGACGGGACTAGCAATGAGCAGTTCTTC.

The chain is built from TRBV7-3 and TRBJ2-7; TRBD2 matches at 9 bases. After removal of 5 bases from V and 4 bases from J, the junction contained 9 bases not matched to a gene. CDR1 and CDR2 from the germline V gene are SGHTA and FQGTGA. This CDR3 comprises 15 residues. The CDR3 loop reads CASSPSSGRSYEQYF. CDR3 sequence (DNA): TGTGCCAGCAGCCCCAGTAGCGGGAGAAGTTACGAGCAGTACTTC.

The chain couples TRBV3-1 (or the pseudogene TRBV3-2) to TRBJ1-3; no clear D gene. The CDR3 sequence is 15 residues long. CDR1 and CDR2 from the germline V gene are LGHDT and YNNKEL (reference sequence). V dropped 4 bases and J dropped 0 bases, with 10 bases sitting between them. The CDR3 loop is CASSPLGFSGNTIYF. The CDR3, as DNA: TGTGCCAGCAGCCCCTTAGGCTTCTCTGGAAACACCATATATTTT.

This clone occurred once. The chain is built from TRBV5-6 and TRBJ1-5, with D perhaps matching TRBD1 (5 bases). The CDR3 runs to 15 residues. V shed 0 bases and J shed 5 bases, with 12 bases lying between them. Germline V gene data show CDR1 as SGHDT and CDR2 as YYEEEE. The CDR3 DNA sequence: TGTGCCAGCAGCTTGGGTGGGACTGATTATCAGCCCCAGCATTTT. Amino acid sequence: CASSLGGTDYQPQHF.

This sequence joins TRBV28 and TRBJ2-2; D is undetermined. Germline CDR1 reads MDHEN; CDR2 reads SYDVKM. This CDR3 comprises 15 residues. The V gene lost 3 bases and the J gene lost 0 bases, with 8 bases spanning the gap. The CDR3 nucleotides read TGTGCCAGCAGTTTGTGGCTTTCGAACACCGGGGAGCTGTTTTTT. Translating gives CASSLWLSNTGELFF.

With regard to this clone: At one end, the junction sequence differs from germline, possibly due to a read error. The chain is built from TRBV7-7 and TRBJ2-3; 7 positions match TRBD2. The CDR3 loop spans 15 amino acids. Germline values: CDR1 SSHAT, CDR2 FNYEAQ (reference sequence). CDR3 loop: CASRSTSGASDTQYF. CDR3 sequence (DNA): TGTGCTAGCAGATCCACCAGCGGGGCCTCAGATACGCAGTATTTT.

This clone was observed a handful of times. The chain employs TRBV28 and TRBJ1-2; a weak D match, TRBD1 (5 bases). Trimming shortened V by 6 bases and J by 5 bases, and 16 bases separated the two germline ends. Germline V gene data show CDR1 as MDHEN and CDR2 as SYDVKM. The CDR3 contains 14 residues. The CDR3 loop reads CASSDGTLPYGYTF. CDR3 bases: TGTGCCAGCAGCGACGGGACTCTACCTTATGGCTACACCTTC.